Listed below are T cell receptor beta chains from one sample, sequenced in a study of human T cells and chemical hapten exposure. Each CDR3 protein gets one entry after TCRdb re-called the RACE reads with MiXCR. The repertoire consists of 150,000 to 200,000 distinct CDR3 sequences, with more than 12% occurring once and the leading ten covering 1.5% to 2%. The sample in question was whole blood, obtained in connection with sensitization to the hapten diphenylcyclopropenone (DPC). The source of these receptors is a woman aged 25 to 39 with alopecia areata. Some clones in this sample may be carry-over from other donors' samples. CDR3s include the opening cysteine and the closing phenylalanine or tryptophan. A D gene is named only where the DNA matches it firmly. Only part of the rows carry a size: once, few, many, or a class if the clone is expanded.

v_call: TRBV4-1; cdr3_length: 14; d_call: .; j_call: TRBJ2-1; clone_size: .; cdr3_aa: CASSRGAPNNEQFF; cdr3_nt: TGCGCCAGCAGCCGAGGCGCCCCCAACAATGAGCAGTTCTTC
v_call: TRBV27; cdr3_length: 17; d_call: TRBD2; j_call: TRBJ2-1; clone_size: few; cdr3_aa: CASSLNMGLAEIGEQFF; cdr3_nt: TGTGCCAGCAGTTTAAATATGGGACTAGCAGAAATCGGTGAGCAGTTCTTC
v_call: TRBV7-9; cdr3_length: 16; d_call: .; j_call: TRBJ1-4; clone_size: many; cdr3_aa: CASSSPPGTTNEKLFF; cdr3_nt: TGTGCCAGCAGCTCCCCCCCGGGGACAACTAATGAAAAACTGTTTTTT
v_call: TRBV10-3; cdr3_length: 16; d_call: .; j_call: TRBJ2-3; clone_size: .; cdr3_aa: CAISVWTAETTDTQYF; cdr3_nt: TGTGCCATCAGTGTCTGGACGGCTGAAACTACAGATACGCAGTATTTT
v_call: TRBV7-6; cdr3_length: 15; d_call: .; j_call: TRBJ2-1; clone_size: .; cdr3_aa: CASSPLARSYNEQFF; cdr3_nt: TGTGCCAGCAGCCCTCTCGCGCGCTCCTACAATGAGCAGTTCTTC
v_call: TRBV9; cdr3_length: 14; d_call: .; j_call: TRBJ1-6; clone_size: few; cdr3_aa: CASSSPAPNSPLHF; cdr3_nt: TGTGCCAGCAGCTCCCCAGCCCCGAATTCACCCCTCCACTTT
v_call: TRBV5-1; cdr3_length: 15; d_call: .; j_call: TRBJ1-2; clone_size: few; cdr3_aa: CASSLYGAAGYGYTF; cdr3_nt: TGCGCCAGCAGCTTGTACGGGGCAGCAGGGTATGGCTACACCTTC
v_call: TRBV18; cdr3_length: 15; d_call: .; j_call: TRBJ1-1; clone_size: few; cdr3_aa: CASSPHPDQGTEAFF; cdr3_nt: TGTGCCAGCTCACCTCACCCAGACCAAGGCACTGAAGCTTTCTTT
v_call: TRBV7-2; cdr3_length: 12; d_call: .; j_call: TRBJ2-7; clone_size: few; cdr3_aa: CASSYYPYEQYF; cdr3_nt: TGTGCCAGCAGCTACTACCCCTACGAGCAGTACTTC
v_call: TRBV18; cdr3_length: 15; d_call: TRBD1; j_call: TRBJ2-2; clone_size: .; cdr3_aa: CASSSQGANTGELFF; cdr3_nt: TGTGCCAGCTCGTCACAGGGGGCGAACACCGGGGAGCTGTTTTTT
v_call: TRBV3-1; cdr3_length: 14; d_call: .; j_call: TRBJ2-7; clone_size: .; cdr3_aa: CASSQDSAGGEQYF; cdr3_nt: TGTGCCAGCAGCCAAGATTCCGCAGGCGGCGAGCAGTACTTC
v_call: TRBV19; cdr3_length: 15; d_call: .; j_call: TRBJ2-2; clone_size: .; cdr3_aa: CASSIVASNTGELFF; cdr3_nt: TGTGCCAGTAGTATCGTTGCGTCGAACACCGGGGAGCTGTTTTTT
v_call: TRBV6-2/TRBV6-3; cdr3_length: 17; d_call: TRBD2; j_call: TRBJ2-5; clone_size: many; cdr3_aa: CASRAGLEHILLETQYF; cdr3_nt: TGTGCCAGCAGGGCGGGACTAGAACACATTCTTTTGGAGACCCAGTACTTC
v_call: TRBV4-1; cdr3_length: 16; d_call: TRBD2; j_call: TRBJ2-5; clone_size: few; cdr3_aa: CASSLAQAGVRETQYF; cdr3_nt: TGCGCCAGCAGCCTCGCCCAAGCGGGAGTAAGGGAGACCCAGTACTTC
v_call: TRBV19; cdr3_length: 17; d_call: TRBD1; j_call: TRBJ1-4; clone_size: .; cdr3_aa: CASSPLPGGATNEKLFF; cdr3_nt: TGTGCCAGTAGTCCTCTACCAGGGGGTGCAACTAATGAAAAACTGTTTTTT
v_call: TRBV25-1; cdr3_length: 13; d_call: .; j_call: TRBJ2-2; clone_size: few; cdr3_aa: CASSERLPGELFF; cdr3_nt: TGTGCCAGCAGTGAAAGACTACCCGGGGAGCTGTTTTTT
v_call: TRBV27; cdr3_length: 20; d_call: .; j_call: TRBJ1-2; clone_size: .; cdr3_aa: CASSLYSRGSGRRSNYGYTF; cdr3_nt: TGTGCCAGCAGTTTATATTCTCGAGGGTCAGGCAGGAGGAGTAACTATGGCTACACCTTC
v_call: TRBV28; cdr3_length: 13; d_call: TRBD1; j_call: TRBJ1-5; clone_size: many; cdr3_aa: CASTSGGVQPQHF; cdr3_nt: TGTGCCAGCACCTCAGGGGGCGTTCAGCCCCAGCATTTT
v_call: TRBV12-3/TRBV12-4; cdr3_length: 15; d_call: TRBD1; j_call: TRBJ1-2; clone_size: few; cdr3_aa: CASSPSTTGTYGYTF; cdr3_nt: TGTGCCAGCAGTCCCTCCACGACAGGGACCTATGGCTACACCTTC
v_call: TRBV27; cdr3_length: 14; d_call: .; j_call: TRBJ2-3; clone_size: .; cdr3_aa: CASSLFRPGDTQYF; cdr3_nt: TGTGCCAGCAGTTTATTTAGGCCCGGAGATACGCAGTATTTT
v_call: TRBV5-4; cdr3_length: 17; d_call: TRBD2; j_call: TRBJ2-1; clone_size: few; cdr3_aa: CASSPTRTSGGAYEQFF; cdr3_nt: TGTGCCAGCAGCCCAACCCGGACTAGCGGGGGGGCTTATGAGCAGTTCTTC
v_call: TRBV10-2; cdr3_length: 13; d_call: .; j_call: TRBJ2-3; clone_size: .; cdr3_aa: CASRSPNTDTQYF; cdr3_nt: TGCGCCAGCAGGAGCCCCAATACAGATACGCAGTATTTT
v_call: TRBV27; cdr3_length: 19; d_call: TRBD2; j_call: TRBJ2-6; clone_size: .; cdr3_aa: CASSRTLAGGLSGANVLTF; cdr3_nt: TGTGCCAGCAGCCGTACTCTAGCGGGAGGGCTTTCTGGGGCCAACGTCCTGACTTTC
v_call: TRBV3-1; cdr3_length: 13; d_call: TRBD1; j_call: TRBJ2-7; clone_size: few; cdr3_aa: CASSQNRGHEQYF; cdr3_nt: TGTGCCAGCAGCCAAAACAGGGGACACGAGCAGTACTTC
v_call: TRBV29-1; cdr3_length: 15; d_call: .; j_call: TRBJ1-6; clone_size: .; cdr3_aa: CSVEDYRGVCSPLHF; cdr3_nt: TGCAGCGTTGAGGACTACCGAGGGGTGTGTTCACCCCTCCACTTT